This T cell receptor beta chain stems from a study of T cell changes during pregnancy in multiple sclerosis (dated by TCRdb to between 2018 and 2021). Background for the entire study: Changes in the T cell repertoire over the course of pregnancy were examined in this study in women with multiple sclerosis.

A remark on this clone: This clone's antigen is unknown. The sample holds no much larger clone one base away, and base qualities are not on file.

Trimming removed 7 bases from V and 7 bases from J; the gene matches leave 9 bases unexplained. The CDR3 runs 14 residues from the cysteine to the phenylalanine. CDR3 DNA only is kept here, 42 bases in frame from base 1. Sequences WNHNN (CDR1) and SYGVQD (CDR2) are obtained from the germline V gene (reference sequence). Libraries were prepared through the immunoSEQ multiplex PCR assay. TCRdb stores this immuneACCESS table with in-frame sequences only. Part of the clones is absent; in the studies checked, under half of the shortfall reflects unresolved V genes, and no reason is known for the rest. The sample table records about 75,000 clones; about 89% of these occur just once. Of the sample, 0.7% to 0.9% is held by the ten largest clones.

The TCR sequence derives from a female donor in good health, enrolled as a control in a pregnancy study. The chain is assembled from TRBV10-1 and TRBJ1-5; 8 bases in the junction line up with TRBD1. The sequenced sample was peripheral blood, obtained in the first trimester of pregnancy. The DNA sequence reads TGCGCCAGCATTGACAGGGGAATTGGACAGCCCCAGCATTTT. It encodes CASIDRGIGQPQHF.